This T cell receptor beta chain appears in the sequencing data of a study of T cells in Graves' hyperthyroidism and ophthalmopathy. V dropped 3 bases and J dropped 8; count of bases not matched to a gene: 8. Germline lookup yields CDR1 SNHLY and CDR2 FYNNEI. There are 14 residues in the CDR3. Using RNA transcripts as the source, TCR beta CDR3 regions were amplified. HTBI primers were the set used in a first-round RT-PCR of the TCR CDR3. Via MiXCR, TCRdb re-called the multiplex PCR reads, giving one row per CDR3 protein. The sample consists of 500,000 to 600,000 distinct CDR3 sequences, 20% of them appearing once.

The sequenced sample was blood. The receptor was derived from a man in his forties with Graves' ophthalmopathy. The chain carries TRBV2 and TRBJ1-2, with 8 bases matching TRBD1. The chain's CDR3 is CASSDPGQGGGYTF. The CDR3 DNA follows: TGTGCCAGCAGTGACCCCGGACAGGGAGGCGGCTACACCTTC.